The rows below give T cell receptor beta chains drawn from one sample of a study of T cell changes during pregnancy in multiple sclerosis. The method was immunoSEQ multiplex PCR; TCRdb's version includes in-frame clones alone and lacks a portion of them. The sample shows some 120,000 clones, 85% to 95% of them seen only once. The sample here was peripheral blood, taken before pregnancy. The receptor set was obtained from a female donor with multiple sclerosis, enrolled in a pregnancy study. CDR3s include the opening cysteine and the closing phenylalanine or tryptophan. The D gene is left open where the match is weak.

CDR3 length,J gene,V gene,D gene,CDR3 protein
16,TRBJ2-5,TRBV28,TRBD2,CATRQVAGGRPETQYF
14,TRBJ2-5,TRBV7-9,.,CASSMRLATETQYF
15,TRBJ2-2,TRBV7-2,.,CASSPTSTNTGELFF
15,TRBJ2-7,TRBV18,.,CASSPYADYRGEQYF
14,TRBJ1-1,TRBV7-2,TRBD1,CASSLGGRGQEAFF
15,TRBJ2-3,TRBV2,.,CASSWAGIAADTQYF
15,TRBJ1-4,TRBV6-5,.,CASSYGVGGNEKLFF
13,TRBJ1-6,TRBV27,.,CASSGQLNSPLHF
12,TRBJ1-2,TRBV2,.,CASSSESYGYTF
13,TRBJ1-2,TRBV19,.,CATRATGLYGYTF
14,TRBJ2-5,TRBV28,TRBD1,CASSEYRGRETQYF
15,TRBJ2-5,TRBV5-1,.,CASRPIGIMGETQYF
17,TRBJ1-4,TRBV4-1,TRBD1,CASSQMGQGVPNEKLFF
12,TRBJ1-6,TRBV30,TRBD1,CAWTRDRGPLHF
15,TRBJ1-2,TRBV6-5,.,CASSTRERGNYGYTF
16,TRBJ2-7,TRBV11-2,TRBD1,CASSLDPGQGRSEQYF
15,TRBJ2-2,TRBV6-5,TRBD1,CASSRQGPNTGELFF
16,TRBJ1-3,TRBV2,TRBD1,CASSFSTGGSGNTIYF
17,TRBJ2-2,TRBV7-9,TRBD1,CASSLGGTGRNTGELFF
14,TRBJ1-4,TRBV6-5,.,CASATFKLLEKLFF
13,TRBJ2-7,TRBV5-1,.,CASSRDWGEEQYF
14,TRBJ2-3,TRBV5-6,.,CASSLMTRADTQYF
15,TRBJ2-3,TRBV7-9,.,CASSLVRGNEDTQYF
16,TRBJ1-3,TRBV7-2,TRBD1,CASSLGQGLSGNTIYF
16,TRBJ1-1,TRBV7-3,.,CASSLTHDSGGTEAFF
15,TRBJ2-3,TRBV11-2,TRBD2,CASSLWGGVTDTQYF
15,TRBJ1-3,TRBV9,.,CASSNSQVSGNTIYF
14,TRBJ2-1,TRBV30,TRBD1,CAWNPDRVYNEQFF
16,TRBJ2-3,TRBV7-3,TRBD2,CASSLGLAGGQDTQYF
18,TRBJ2-1,TRBV9,TRBD2,CASSKLAGSLSSYNEQFF
14,TRBJ2-1,TRBV30,TRBD2,CAWSRGGAYNEQFF
15,TRBJ1-5,TRBV19,.,CASSISGTSNQPQHF
13,TRBJ1-1,TRBV27,.,CASSLGRATEAFF
11,TRBJ1-1,TRBV6-5,.,CASSMGREAFF
15,TRBJ2-2,TRBV7-9,.,CASSLVRQITGELFF
14,TRBJ1-1,TRBV7-2,.,CASSLDPGNTEAFF
16,TRBJ2-1,TRBV7-2,.,CASSLAAGVLYNEQFF
15,TRBJ1-2,TRBV18,.,CASSPLGAKNYGYTF
11,TRBJ1-1,TRBV30,TRBD1,CAWAEQGEAFF
15,TRBJ2-7,TRBV7-3,.,CASSPTPGSYYEQYF